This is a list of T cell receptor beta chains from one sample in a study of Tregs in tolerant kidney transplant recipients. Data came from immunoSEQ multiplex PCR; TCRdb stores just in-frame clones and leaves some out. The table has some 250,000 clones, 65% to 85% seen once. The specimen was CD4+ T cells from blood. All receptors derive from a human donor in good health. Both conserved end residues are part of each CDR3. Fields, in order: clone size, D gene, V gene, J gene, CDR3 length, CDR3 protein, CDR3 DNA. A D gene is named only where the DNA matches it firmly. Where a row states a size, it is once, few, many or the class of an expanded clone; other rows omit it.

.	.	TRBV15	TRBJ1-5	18	CATSREYKSRALNQPQHF	TGTGCCACCAGCAGAGAATACAAATCACGAGCCCTTAATCAGCCCCAGCATTTT
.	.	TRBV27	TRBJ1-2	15	CASSLSAGVNYGYTF	TGTGCCAGCAGTTTATCTGCAGGGGTGAACTATGGCTACACCTTC
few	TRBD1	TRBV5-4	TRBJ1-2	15	CASSLAVPGGDGYTF	TGTGCCAGCAGCTTGGCCGTACCAGGGGGCGATGGCTACACCTTC
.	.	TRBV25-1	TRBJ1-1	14	CASSMGGPSTEAFF	TGTGCCAGCAGTATGGGGGGACCCAGCACTGAAGCTTTCTTT
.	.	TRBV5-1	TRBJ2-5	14	CASSLVAGKETQYF	TGCGCCAGCAGCTTGGTCGCAGGGAAAGAGACCCAGTACTTC
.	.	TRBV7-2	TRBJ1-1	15	CASSLDDGRNTEAFF	TGTGCCAGCAGCTTAGATGACGGCCGGAACACTGAAGCTTTCTTT
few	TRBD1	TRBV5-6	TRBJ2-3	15	CASSFRDRGSDTQYF	TGTGCCAGCAGCTTCCGGGACAGGGGGTCTGATACGCAGTATTTT
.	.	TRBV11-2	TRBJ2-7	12	CASSPLGYEQYF	TGTGCCAGCAGCCCCTTGGGCTACGAGCAGTACTTC
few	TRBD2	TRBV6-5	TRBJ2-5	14	CASSRERGLETQYF	TGTGCCAGCAGCCGCGAGCGGGGGTTGGAGACCCAGTACTTC
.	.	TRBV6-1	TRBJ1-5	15	CASYPEPSPNQPQHF	TGTGCCAGCTACCCAGAACCTTCCCCGAATCAGCCCCAGCATTTT
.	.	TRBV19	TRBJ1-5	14	CASRTGGQNQPQHF	TGTGCCAGTAGAACTGGGGGGCAAAATCAGCCCCAGCATTTT
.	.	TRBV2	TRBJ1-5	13	CASSETVYQPQHF	TGTGCCAGCAGTGAGACAGTTTATCAGCCCCAGCATTTT
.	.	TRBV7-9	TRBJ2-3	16	CASSPEVPIFTDTQYF	TGTGCCAGCAGCCCCGAAGTGCCCATATTCACAGATACGCAGTATTTT
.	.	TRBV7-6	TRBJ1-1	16	CASSGRRAGWGTEAFF	TGTGCCAGCAGCGGTCGTAGAGCAGGTTGGGGCACTGAAGCTTTCTTT
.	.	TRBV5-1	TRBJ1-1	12	CASSFSGTEAFF	TGCGCCAGCAGCTTTTCCGGCACTGAAGCTTTCTTT
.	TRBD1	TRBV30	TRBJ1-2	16	CAWSVPVAGGLGGYTF	TGTGCCTGGAGTGTACCAGTGGCAGGGGGACTGGGTGGCTACACCTTC
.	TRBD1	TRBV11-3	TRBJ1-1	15	CASSLTGGGNTEAFF	TGTGCCAGCAGCTTGACAGGGGGCGGGAACACTGAAGCTTTCTTT
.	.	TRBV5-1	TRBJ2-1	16	CASSLGLAGPYNEQFF	TGCGCCAGCAGCTTGGGCCTAGCTGGCCCGTACAATGAGCAGTTCTTC
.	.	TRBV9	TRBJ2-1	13	CASSPRLVNEQFF	TGTGCCAGCAGCCCGCGACTAGTAAATGAGCAGTTCTTC
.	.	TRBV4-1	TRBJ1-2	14	CASSKTGRSYGYTF	TGCGCCAGCAGCAAAACGGGACGAAGCTATGGCTACACCTTC
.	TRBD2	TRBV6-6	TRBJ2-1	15	CASSYTRGGGNEQFF	TGTGCCAGCAGTTACACGCGCGGGGGGGGTAATGAGCAGTTCTTC
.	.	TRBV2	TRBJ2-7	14	CASSEIGTSYEQYF	TGTGCCAGCAGTGAAATAGGCACTTCCTACGAGCAGTACTTC
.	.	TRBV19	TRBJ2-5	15	CASSPRAAGQETQYF	TGTGCCAGTAGTCCCCGTGCGGCAGGCCAAGAGACCCAGTACTTC
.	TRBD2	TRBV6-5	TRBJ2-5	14	CASSSGTSVQTQYF	TGTGCCAGCAGCTCCGGGACTAGCGTTCAGACCCAGTACTTC
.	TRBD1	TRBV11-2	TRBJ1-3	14	CASSPDRVGNTIYF	TGTGCCAGCAGCCCCGACAGGGTAGGAAACACCATATATTTT
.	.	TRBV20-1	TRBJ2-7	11	CSAHYSYEQYF	TGCAGTGCTCACTACTCCTACGAGCAGTACTTC
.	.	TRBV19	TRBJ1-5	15	CASSIDPRGNQPQHF	TGTGCCAGTAGTATAGACCCTCGGGGCAATCAGCCCCAGCATTTT
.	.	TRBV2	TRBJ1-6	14	CASSQYAYNSPLHF	TGTGCCAGCAGTCAGTACGCGTATAATTCACCCCTCCACTTT
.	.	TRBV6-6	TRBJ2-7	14	CASSYSQGLAGQYF	TGTGCCAGCAGTTACTCGCAGGGGCTCGCGGGGCAGTACTTC
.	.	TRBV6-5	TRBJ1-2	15	CASSPDRRANYGYTF	TGTGCCAGCAGCCCCGATCGCCGAGCTAACTATGGCTACACCTTC
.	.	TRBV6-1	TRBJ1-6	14	CASNSVDGNSPLHF	TGTGCCAGCAATTCGGTCGACGGAAATTCACCCCTCCACTTT
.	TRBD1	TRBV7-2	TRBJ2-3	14	CASSRDRAADTQYF	TGTGCCAGCAGCCGAGACAGGGCCGCAGATACGCAGTATTTT
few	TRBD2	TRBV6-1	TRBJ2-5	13	CASKGLAEETQYF	TGTGCCAGTAAGGGACTAGCGGAAGAGACCCAGTACTTC
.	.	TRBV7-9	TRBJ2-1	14	CASSSRAAYNEQFF	TGTGCCAGCAGCTCCCGGGCTGCGTACAATGAGCAGTTCTTC
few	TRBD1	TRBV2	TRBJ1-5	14	CASTRQGEEKPQHF	TGTGCCAGCACTCGCCAGGGGGAGGAGAAGCCCCAGCATTTT
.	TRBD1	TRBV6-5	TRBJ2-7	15	CASSAFGTGSYEQYF	TGTGCCAGCAGCGCCTTCGGGACAGGTTCCTACGAGCAGTACTTC
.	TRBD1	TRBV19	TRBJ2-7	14	CASSNRGQGYEQYF	TGTGCCAGTAGTAACAGGGGGCAGGGGTACGAGCAGTACTTC
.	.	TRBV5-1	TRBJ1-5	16	CASRPGLGTSNQPQHF	TGCGCCAGCAGACCTGGGTTGGGCACTAGCAATCAGCCCCAGCATTTT
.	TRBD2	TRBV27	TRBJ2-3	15	CASLLLGEGLTVQYF	TGTGCCAGCCTTTTACTGGGTGAGGGACTAACAGTTCAGTATTTT
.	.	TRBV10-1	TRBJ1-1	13	CASSPRRGSEAFF	TGCGCCAGCAGTCCCAGGAGAGGCAGTGAAGCTTTCTTT
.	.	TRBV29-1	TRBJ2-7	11	CSVARDHEQYF	TGCAGCGTTGCCAGGGATCACGAGCAGTACTTC
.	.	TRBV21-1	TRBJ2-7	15	CASSKGGTVVMEQYF	TGTGCCAGCAGCAAAGGAGGGACGGTGGTGATGGAGCAGTACTTC
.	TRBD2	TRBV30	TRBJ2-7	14	CAWNPGLAGHEQYF	TGTGCCTGGAACCCGGGACTAGCGGGTCACGAGCAGTACTTC
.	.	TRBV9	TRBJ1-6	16	CASSVSRDFLGSPLHF	TGTGCCAGCAGCGTATCCAGGGATTTCCTAGGGTCACCCCTCCACTTT
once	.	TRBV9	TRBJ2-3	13	CASSVQGTDTQYF	TGTGCCAGCAGCGTTCAGGGGACAGATACGCAGTATTTT
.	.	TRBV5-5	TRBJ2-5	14	CASSRGGLGETQYF	TGTGCCAGCAGTCGTGGTGGTCTTGGAGAGACCCAGTACTTC
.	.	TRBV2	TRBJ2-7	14	CASSEEGGPYEQYF	TGTGCCAGCAGTGAGGAGGGGGGCCCCTACGAGCAGTACTTC
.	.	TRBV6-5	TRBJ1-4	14	CASSRHATNEKLFF	TGTGCCAGCAGCCGACATGCAACTAATGAAAAACTGTTTTTT
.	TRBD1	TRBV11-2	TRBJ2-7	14	CASTRDRGAYEQYF	TGTGCCAGCACCCGGGACAGGGGGGCCTACGAGCAGTACTTC
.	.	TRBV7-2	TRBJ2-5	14	CASSLGPHQETQYF	TGTGCCAGCAGCTTAGGGCCTCACCAAGAGACCCAGTACTTC
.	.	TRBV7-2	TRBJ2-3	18	CASSLVASRGPARDTQYF	TGTGCCAGCAGCTTAGTGGCTTCCAGGGGCCCCGCGAGGGATACGCAGTATTTT